This T cell receptor (beta chain) was retrieved from a study of post-analysis software for immune sequencing data. Researchers reported that TCR beta cDNA libraries carried unique molecular identifiers. TCRdb re-called the PCR reads through MiXCR, storing one row per CDR3 protein. Counted here are hundreds of thousands of distinct CDR3 sequences, approximately 30% occurring once; the ten biggest clones make up approximately 0.6%. The V gene's germline CDR1 is SGHTA and CDR2 FQGNSA. V was pared by 5 bases and J by 9 bases, with 11 bases between. The CDR3 consists of 12 residues. On this clonotype: Antigen specificity is unknown.

Study conclusions and caveats: With TRBV5-6, TRBV5-1 and TRBV20-1 included, about five TRBV segments were more frequent in patients than in controls.

The receptor was derived from a girl aged 5-17 years with multiple sclerosis. The chain joins TRBV7-2 to TRBJ2-1, with D hard to call. The sequencing input was blood. The CDR3 reads CASSQWVGEQFF. The CDR3 DNA is TGTGCCAGCAGCCAATGGGTGGGTGAGCAGTTCTTC.